A single T cell receptor (beta chain) is shown here with its context. What it binds is unknown. Method: immunoSEQ multiplex PCR; TCRdb's copy keeps in-frame clones and lacks some. Counted here are more than 95,000 clones, 80% to 90% occurring once; the ten biggest clones make up 8% to 13%. V trimming: 4 bases; J trimming: 4 bases; junction bases outside the gene matches: 8. This CDR3 region has 15 residues. CDR1 is SGHTA, CDR2 FQGNSA, per germline. The data belong to a study of T cell responses to AZD1222 COVID-19 vaccine. Study-level points and caveats: Nearly half of spike-specific TCRs reportedly target unmutated variant regions. Spike-wide vaccine-associated CD4 TCRs dominated at 160-218 and 743-854. Mostly white British, mostly female donors; authors suggested clonal diversity may be underestimated.

The chain has TRBV7-2 and TRBJ2-7; TRBD2 aligns across 9 bases. The source is an adult in good health. This specimen was peripheral blood, taken on day 0 of AZD1222 vaccination. The DNA for the CDR3 is TGTGCCAGCAGCTCCACTAGCGGGCATGGGTACGAGCAGTACTTC. Translating gives CASSSTSGHGYEQYF.